The T cell receptor (beta chain) under discussion was sequenced for a study of post-analysis software for immune sequencing data. Libraries were made from TCR beta cDNA, and they carried unique molecular identifiers. Starting from approximately 0.95 to 9.8 million T cells, the study yielded approximately 460,000 cDNA molecules. TCRdb re-derived calls from the PCR reads in MiXCR, one entry per CDR3 protein. Of over 700,000 distinct CDR3 sequences listed, roughly 27% are singletons. Germline CDR1 reads LGHNA; CDR2 reads YSLEER. CDR3 size: 12 residues. In the case of this clonotype: What it binds is unknown.

Findings and caveats of the study: A few TRBV segments, TRBV5-6, TRBV5-1 and TRBV20-1 among them, were found more frequent in patients than controls.

The rearrangement links TRBV4-3 to TRBJ2-1, with D perhaps assigned TRBD1 or TRBD2 (5 bases each). The J call is uncertain, as TRBJ2-7 better fits the DNA end. Sequencing was performed on blood. The receptor's source is a girl aged 5 to 17 with multiple sclerosis. The CDR3 sequence: CASGLSYNEQYF. In DNA form, the CDR3 reads TGCGCGTCGGGGCTCTCCTACAATGAGCAGTACTTC.